This T cell receptor (beta chain) was sequenced during a study of T cell responses to AZD1222 COVID-19 vaccine. Sequencing was performed with immunoSEQ multiplex PCR; in TCRdb, only in-frame clones are kept and a portion is missing. The sample lists about 48,000 clones; over 75% were seen once. Regarding this clone: Its cognate antigen is unknown.

Trimming took 1 base from V and 5 from J, leaving 17 bases between them. Per the germline V gene, CDR1 is SGHDN and CDR2 is FVKESK. CDR3 length: 16 amino acids. Overall study results and limits: The repertoires were collected only after the peak T cell response. In a largely white British group with more females than males, clonal diversity was possibly underestimated. Spike was spanned by vaccine-associated CD4 TCRs, which were dominant at 160-218 and 743-854. Per reports, nearly half of all spike-specific TCRs target regions that are unmutated in variants.

Specimen: peripheral blood, collected 28 days after the second AZD1222 dose. The TCR sequence derives from an adult who received the AZD1222 COVID-19 vaccine. The rearrangement links TRBV14 to TRBJ2-5; D uncertain. CDR3 protein: CASSQVHIGLRETQYF. For the CDR3, the DNA is TGTGCCAGCAGCCAAGTCCATATCGGCCTTAGGGAGACCCAGTACTTC.